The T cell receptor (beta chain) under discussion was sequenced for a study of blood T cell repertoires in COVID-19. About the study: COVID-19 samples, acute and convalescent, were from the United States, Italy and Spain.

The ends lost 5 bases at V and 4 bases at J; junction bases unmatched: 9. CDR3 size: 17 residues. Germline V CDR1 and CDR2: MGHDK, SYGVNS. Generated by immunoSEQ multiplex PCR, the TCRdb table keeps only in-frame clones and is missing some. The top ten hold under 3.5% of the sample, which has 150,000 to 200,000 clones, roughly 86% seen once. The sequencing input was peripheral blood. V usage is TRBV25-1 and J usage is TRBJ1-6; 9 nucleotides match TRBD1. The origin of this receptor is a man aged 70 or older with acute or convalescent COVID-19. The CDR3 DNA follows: TGTGCCAGCAGTATTCACAGGGGGCCGTCGTATAATTCACCCCTCCACTTT. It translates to CASSIHRGPSYNSPLHF.